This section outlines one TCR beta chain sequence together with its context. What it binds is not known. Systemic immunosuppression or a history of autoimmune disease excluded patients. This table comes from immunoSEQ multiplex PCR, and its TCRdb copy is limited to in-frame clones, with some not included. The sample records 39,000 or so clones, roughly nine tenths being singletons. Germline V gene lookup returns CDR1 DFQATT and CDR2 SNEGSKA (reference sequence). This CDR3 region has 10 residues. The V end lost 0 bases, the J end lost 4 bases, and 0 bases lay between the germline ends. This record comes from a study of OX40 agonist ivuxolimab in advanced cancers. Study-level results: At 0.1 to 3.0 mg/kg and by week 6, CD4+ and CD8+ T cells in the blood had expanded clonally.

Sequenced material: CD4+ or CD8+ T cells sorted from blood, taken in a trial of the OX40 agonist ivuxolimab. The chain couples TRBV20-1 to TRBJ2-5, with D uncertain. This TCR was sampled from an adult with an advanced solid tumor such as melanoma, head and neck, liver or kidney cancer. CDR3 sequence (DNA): TGCAGTGCTAGAGAAGAGACCCAGTACTTC. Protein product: CSAREETQYF.